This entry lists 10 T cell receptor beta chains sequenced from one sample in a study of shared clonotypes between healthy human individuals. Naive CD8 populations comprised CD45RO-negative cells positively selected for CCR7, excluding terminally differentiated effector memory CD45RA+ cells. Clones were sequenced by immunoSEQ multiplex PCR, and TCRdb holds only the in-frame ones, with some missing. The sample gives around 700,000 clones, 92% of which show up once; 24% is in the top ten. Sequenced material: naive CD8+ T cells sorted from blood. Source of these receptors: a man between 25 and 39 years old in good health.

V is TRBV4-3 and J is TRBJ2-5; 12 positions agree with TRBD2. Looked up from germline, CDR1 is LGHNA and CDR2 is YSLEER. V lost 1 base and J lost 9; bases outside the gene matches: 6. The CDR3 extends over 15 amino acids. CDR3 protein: CASSQGLLAGGAQYF. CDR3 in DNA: TGCGCCAGCAGCCAAGGGCTTCTAGCGGGAGGGGCCCAGTACTTC.

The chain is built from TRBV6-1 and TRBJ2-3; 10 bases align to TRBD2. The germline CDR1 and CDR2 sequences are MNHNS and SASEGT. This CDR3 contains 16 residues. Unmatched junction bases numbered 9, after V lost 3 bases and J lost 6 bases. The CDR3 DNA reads TGTGCCAGCAGTGACCACCTAGCGGGAGTTACGGATACGCAGTATTTT. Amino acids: CASSDHLAGVTDTQYF.

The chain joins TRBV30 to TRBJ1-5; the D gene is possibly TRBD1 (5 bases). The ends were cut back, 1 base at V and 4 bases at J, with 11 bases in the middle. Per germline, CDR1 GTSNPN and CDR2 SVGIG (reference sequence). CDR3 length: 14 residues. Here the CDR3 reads CAWSGSRVNQPQHF. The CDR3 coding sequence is TGTGCCTGGAGTGGAAGCAGGGTAAATCAGCCCCAGCATTTT. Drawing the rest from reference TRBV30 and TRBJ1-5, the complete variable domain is SQTIHQWPATLVQPVGSPLSLECTVEGTSNPNLYWYRQAAGRGLQLLFYSVGIGQISSEVPQNLSASRPQDRQFILSSKKLLLSDSGFYLCAWSGSRVNQPQHFGDGTRLSIL.

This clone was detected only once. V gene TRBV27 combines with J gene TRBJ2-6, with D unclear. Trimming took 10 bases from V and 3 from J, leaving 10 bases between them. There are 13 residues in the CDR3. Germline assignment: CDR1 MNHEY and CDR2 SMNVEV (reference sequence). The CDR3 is CATRFFGANVLTF. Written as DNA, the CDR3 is TGTGCCACCCGGTTTTTTGGGGCCAACGTCCTGACTTTC.

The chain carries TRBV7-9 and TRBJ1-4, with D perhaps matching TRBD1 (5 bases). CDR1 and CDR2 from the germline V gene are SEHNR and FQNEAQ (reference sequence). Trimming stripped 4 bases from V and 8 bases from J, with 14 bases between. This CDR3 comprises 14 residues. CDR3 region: CASSWGPPREKLFF. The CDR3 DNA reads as TGTGCCAGCAGCTGGGGACCGCCTAGGGAAAAACTGTTTTTT.

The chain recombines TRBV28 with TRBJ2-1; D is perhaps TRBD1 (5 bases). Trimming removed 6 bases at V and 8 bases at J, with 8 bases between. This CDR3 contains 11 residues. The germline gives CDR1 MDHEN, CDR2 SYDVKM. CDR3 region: CASSTGDEQFF. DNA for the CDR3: TGTGCCAGCAGCACAGGAGATGAGCAGTTCTTC.

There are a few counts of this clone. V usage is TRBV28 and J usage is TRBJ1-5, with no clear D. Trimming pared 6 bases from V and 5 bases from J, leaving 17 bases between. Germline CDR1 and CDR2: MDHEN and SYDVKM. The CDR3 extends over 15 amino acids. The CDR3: CASRSYEDVDQPQHF. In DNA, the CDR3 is TGTGCCAGCAGATCGTACGAGGACGTGGATCAGCCCCAGCATTTT.

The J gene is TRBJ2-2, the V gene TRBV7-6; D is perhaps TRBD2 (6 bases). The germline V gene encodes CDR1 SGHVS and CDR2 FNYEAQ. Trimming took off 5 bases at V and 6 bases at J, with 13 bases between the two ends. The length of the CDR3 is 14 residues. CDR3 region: CASSPSRGSGELFF. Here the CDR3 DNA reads TGTGCCAGCAGCCCCTCCCGGGGGTCCGGGGAGCTGTTTTTT.

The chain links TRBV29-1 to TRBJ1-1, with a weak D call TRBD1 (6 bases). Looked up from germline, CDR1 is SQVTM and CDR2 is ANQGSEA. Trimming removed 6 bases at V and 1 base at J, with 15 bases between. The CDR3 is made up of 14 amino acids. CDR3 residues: CSVPSGAGNTEAFF. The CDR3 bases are TGCAGCGTCCCTTCGGGGGCCGGGAACACTGAAGCTTTCTTT.

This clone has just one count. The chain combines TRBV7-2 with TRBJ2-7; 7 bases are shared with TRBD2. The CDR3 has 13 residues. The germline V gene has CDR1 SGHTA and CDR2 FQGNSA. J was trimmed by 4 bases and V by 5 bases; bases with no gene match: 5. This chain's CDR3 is CASSQGLVYEQYF. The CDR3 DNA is TGTGCCAGCAGCCAAGGACTAGTTTACGAGCAGTACTTC.